This T cell receptor beta chain is drawn from a study of shared clonotypes between healthy human individuals. Study-level findings and limits: Generally, naive subsets came out with larger estimated richness than memory subsets.

A remark on this clone: The antigen is not known.

The data were produced by immunoSEQ multiplex PCR, yet TCRdb's version contains in-frame clones alone and is incomplete. The top ten hold 1.7% of the sample, which has 2 million to 2.5 million clones, under 95% seen once. As defined, naive CD8 cells were CD45RO-negative and positively selected for CCR7, with terminally differentiated effector memory CD45RA+ cells excluded. The donors were all Caucasian adults (living in Nashville, Tennessee). The sequencing sample was made of naive CD8+ T cells from PBMCs. This sequence originates from a man aged 18 to 35 in good health. Some clones in this sample may be carry-over from other donors' samples.

CDR3 DNA sequence: TGCGCCAGCAGGAGGGGGAATGAGCAGTTCTTC. Its translation: CASRRGNEQFF. This rearrangement joins TRBV4-1 to TRBJ2-1, with D perhaps TRBD1 (6 bases). V lost 6 bases, J lost 7 bases, and 7 bases lay in between. The CDR3 is 11 residues long. Germline V gene data show CDR1 as MGHRA and CDR2 as YSYEKL.